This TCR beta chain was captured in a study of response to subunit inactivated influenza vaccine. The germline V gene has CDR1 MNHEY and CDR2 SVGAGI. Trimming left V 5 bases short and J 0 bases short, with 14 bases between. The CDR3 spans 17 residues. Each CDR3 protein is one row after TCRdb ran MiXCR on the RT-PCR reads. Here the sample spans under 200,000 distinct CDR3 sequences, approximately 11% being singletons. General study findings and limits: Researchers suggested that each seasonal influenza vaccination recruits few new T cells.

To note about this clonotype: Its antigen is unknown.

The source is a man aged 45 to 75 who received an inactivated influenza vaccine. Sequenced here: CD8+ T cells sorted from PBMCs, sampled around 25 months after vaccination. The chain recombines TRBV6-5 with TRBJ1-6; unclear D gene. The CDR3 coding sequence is TGTGCCAGCAGTAACGACATGGCGAGCTCCTATAATTCACCCCTCCACTTT. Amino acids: CASSNDMASSYNSPLHF.